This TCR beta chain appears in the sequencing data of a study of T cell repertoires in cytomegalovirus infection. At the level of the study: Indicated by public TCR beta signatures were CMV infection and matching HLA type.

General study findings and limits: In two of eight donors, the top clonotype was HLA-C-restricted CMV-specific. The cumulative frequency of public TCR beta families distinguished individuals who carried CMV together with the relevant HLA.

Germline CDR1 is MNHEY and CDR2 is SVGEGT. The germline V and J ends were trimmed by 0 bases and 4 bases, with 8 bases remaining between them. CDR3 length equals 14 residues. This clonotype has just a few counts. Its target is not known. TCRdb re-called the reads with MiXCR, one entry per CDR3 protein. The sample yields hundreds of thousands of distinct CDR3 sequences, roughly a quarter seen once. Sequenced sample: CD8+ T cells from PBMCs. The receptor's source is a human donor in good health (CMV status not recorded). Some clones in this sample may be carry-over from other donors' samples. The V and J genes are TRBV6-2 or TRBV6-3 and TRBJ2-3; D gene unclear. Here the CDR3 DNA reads TGTGCCAGCAGTTACTCAATTCCCCCAGATACGCAGTATTTT. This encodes CASSYSIPPDTQYF.